Each of the 19 T cell receptor beta chains below was sequenced from the same sample in a study of Graves' ophthalmopathy and Graves' hyperthyroidism. TCR beta CDR3 amplification used RNA transcripts. First-round RT-PCR relied on HTBI primers, and a second-round multiplex PCR came next. Using its own MiXCR run on the multiplex PCR reads, TCRdb lists one record per CDR3 protein. Of 500,000 to 700,000 distinct CDR3 sequences listed, about 40% were seen once; the top ten hold about 4.1%. Sequences were obtained from peripheral blood or thyroid tissue (not recorded which). The receptors come from an adult man with Graves' hyperthyroidism.

This clonotype was observed at least ten times. CDR3 protein: CATRDRPGTPRGYTF. CDR3 coding DNA: TGTGCCACTCGTGACAGACCCGGAACTCCTAGAGGCTACACCTTC. This chain joins TRBV19 and TRBJ1-2, with D possibly TRBD1 on 5 matching bases. The CDR3 is 15 residues long. Trimming took 10 bases from V and 8 from J, leaving 26 bases between them. Germline V gene data show CDR1 as LNHDA and CDR2 as SQIVND (reference sequence).

Points on this clonotype: A read error may produce the germline difference seen at one junction end. The V gene is TRBV10-3, the J gene TRBJ2-6; either TRBD1 or TRBD2 may fit D (5 bases each). CDR3 size: 18 residues. Germline CDR1 is ENHRY and CDR2 is SYGVKD. The CDR3 DNA follows: TGTGCCAGCAGTTTATCAGTGTTGTGGGGGACCGGGGCCAACGTCCTGACTTTC. It translates to CASSLSVLWGTGANVLTF.

Concerning this clonotype itself: Compared with germline, one end of the junction differs, possibly owing to a read error. This chain uses TRBV7-7 with TRBJ2-5, with TRBD1 as a possible D gene (6 bases). The germline CDR1 and CDR2 sequences are SSHAT and FNYEAQ (reference sequence). This CDR3 contains 14 residues. CDR3 region: CASSLDRTVKTQYF. The CDR3 DNA reads TGTGCTAGCAGCTTAGACAGGACTGTGAAGACCCAGTACTTC.

The chain carries TRBV20-1 and TRBJ1-4; 7 bases fit TRBD1. CDR3 length equals 19 residues. Germline V gene sequence: CDR1 DFQATT, CDR2 SNEGSKA (reference sequence). With 5 bases clipped from V and 3 bases from J, the junction kept 21 bases outside the gene matches. The CDR3 region has the DNA TGCAGTGCTCATGACAGGGACAGAACCGGGAACGAGCCTAATGAAAAACTGTTTTTT. Translated: CSAHDRDRTGNEPNEKLFF.

To note about this clonotype: Germline is not matched at one junction end, which may reflect a read error. The V and J genes are TRBV2 and TRBJ2-1, with TRBD1 identical over 8 bases. CDR1 SNHLY and CDR2 FYNNEI come from the germline V gene. This CDR3 is 14 amino acids long. In DNA, the CDR3 is TGTGCTAGCAGGGGGCCCCCTAATTACAATGAGCAGTTCTTC. Translation: CASRGPPNYNEQFF.

V usage is TRBV7-2 and J usage is TRBJ2-7; 7 bases are shared with TRBD2. The DNA end is a closer match to TRBJ2-1, so the J assignment may be wrong. There are 14 residues in the CDR3. CDR1 and CDR2 (germline): SGHTA, FQGNSA. The CDR3 is CASSLAGGKNEQFF. CDR3 DNA: TGTGCCAGCAGCTTAGCGGGGGGGAAGAATGAGCAGTTCTTC.

This clonotype was detected ten times or more. The chain recombines TRBV6-6 with TRBJ1-2; 8 bases map to TRBD1. The junction had 9 bases not matched to a gene; V was cut back by 6 bases and J by 3 bases. The CDR3 consists of 15 residues. CDR1 and CDR2 (germline): MNHNY, SVGAGI (reference sequence). The CDR3 DNA reads as TGTGCCAGCAGACCCGGGACAGGTGGTGACTATGGCTACACCTTC. Amino acid sequence: CASRPGTGGDYGYTF.

This clonotype was counted many times. The V and J genes are TRBV5-1 and TRBJ1-3; no firm D call. The CDR3 loop spans 13 amino acids. Germline V gene lookup returns CDR1 SGHRS and CDR2 YFSETQ. Trimming took 3 bases from V and 0 from J, leaving 4 bases between them. CDR3 coding DNA: TGCGCCAGCAGCTCTCCCTCTGGAAACACCATATATTTT. Residues: CASSSPSGNTIYF. Based on the CDR3 plus reference TRBV5-1 and TRBJ1-3, the full variable domain is KAGVTQTPRYLIKTRGQQVTLSCSPISGHRSVSWYQQTPGQGLQFLFEYFSETQRNKGNFPGRFSGRQFSNSRSEMNVSTLELGDSALYLCASSSPSGNTIYFGEGSWLTVV.

For this clonotype: Since a much larger clone is just one base distant, this may be a read error. The rearrangement joins TRBV2 to TRBJ2-7; 10 nucleotides align to TRBD1. The germline V gene has CDR1 SNHLY and CDR2 FYNNEI. This CDR3 region has 15 residues. The J segment lost 0 bases and the V segment lost 5 bases, leaving 4 bases of the junction unmatched. CDR3 nucleotides: TGTGCCAGCAGTCCGACAGGGGGCTACTCCTACGAGCAGTACTTC. It specifies CASSPTGGYSYEQYF.

There are many counts of this clonotype. The rearrangement uses TRBV7-6 and TRBJ2-5; unclear D gene. V gave up 2 bases and J gave up 2 bases, with 6 bases separating them. The germline V gene has CDR1 SGHVS and CDR2 FNYEAQ. The CDR3 has 13 residues. The CDR3 protein is CASSLWIQETQYF. The CDR3 DNA follows: TGTGCCAGCAGCTTATGGATTCAAGAGACCCAGTACTTC.

This chain connects TRBV7-9 to TRBJ2-7, with 13 bases lining up with TRBD2. Germline V lookup: CDR1 SEHNR, CDR2 FQNEAQ (reference sequence). V lost 0 bases, J lost 0 bases, and 8 bases stayed unmatched. This CDR3 has 19 amino acids. The CDR3 DNA is TGTGCCAGCAGCTTAGCACGAGAACTAGCGGGAGGGCCCTCCTACGAGCAGTACTTC. As protein: CASSLARELAGGPSYEQYF. The complete variable domain, with remaining parts taken from reference TRBV7-9 and TRBJ2-7, reads DTGVSQNPRHKITKRGQNVTFRCDPISEHNRLYWYRQTLGQGPEFLTYFQNEAQLEKSRLLSDRFSAERPKGSFSTLEIQRTEQGDSAMYLCASSLARELAGGPSYEQYFGPGTRLTVT.

The chain uses TRBV15 and TRBJ2-3; TRBD1 might be the D (5 bases). Germline CDR1 LNHNV, CDR2 YYDKDF (reference sequence). The CDR3 is 14 residues long. Trimming left V 1 base short and J 3 bases short, with 8 bases between. Here the CDR3 DNA reads TGTGCCACCAGCAGAGTAAGGGGTACAGATACGCAGTATTTT. Translating it yields CATSRVRGTDTQYF.

This clonotype was counted many times. The chain uses TRBV4-1 and TRBJ1-2; TRBD1 aligns across 8 bases. V gave up 1 base and J gave up 5 bases; unmatched junction bases: 15. The CDR3 has 18 amino acids. In germline, CDR1 is MGHRA, CDR2 YSYEKL. CDR3 sequence: CASSQAQAGTGQGYGYTF. The DNA for the CDR3 is TGCGCCAGCAGCCAAGCCCAAGCCGGGACAGGACAAGGGTATGGCTACACCTTC.

With respect to this clonotype: Possible read error: a much larger clone is one base away. V usage is TRBV7-9 and J usage is TRBJ2-2; D is unclear. This CDR3 contains 12 residues. V was trimmed by 1 base and J by 6 bases, leaving 3 bases between them. Per the germline V gene, CDR1 is SEHNR and CDR2 is FQNEAQ (reference sequence). The CDR3 sequence is CASSLDPGELFF. Written as DNA, the CDR3 is TGTGCCAGCAGCTTAGATCCCGGGGAGCTGTTTTTT.

In its sample, this clonotype was seen once. This could be a read error, since a much larger clone is one nucleotide away. The DNA is omitted, as the CDR3 cannot be located on it reliably, and the CDR3 follows TCRdb's listing. V is TRBV6-5 and J is TRBJ1-1; the table names TRBD1, a call not compared with the DNA. Germline CDR1 reads MNHEY; CDR2 reads SVGAGI. The CDR3 is 15 residues long, ends included. CDR3 sequence reads: CASSSIRRWAGGTLF.

About this clonotype: Mismatch with germline at one junction end may stem from a read error. This chain connects TRBV11-3 to TRBJ2-7, with D uncertain. Germline CDR1 and CDR2: SGHNT and YENEEA. The CDR3 sequence is 15 residues long. The CDR3 spells CASSLGLAGSYERYF. Here the CDR3 DNA reads TGTGCCAGCAGCTTAGGGCTCGCCGGCTCCTACGAGCGGTACTTC.

This clonotype was seen ten or more times. The rearrangement links TRBV12-3 or TRBV12-4 to TRBJ1-1; 9 positions agree with TRBD1. V dropped 8 bases and J dropped 5; count of bases not matched to a gene: 6. This CDR3 region has 13 residues. The CDR3 DNA sequence: TGTGCCAGCGGGGGGACAGGGCGAACTGAAGCTTTCTTT. Its protein product is CASGGTGRTEAFF.

The chain recombines TRBV19 with TRBJ1-5; D is unclear. V dropped 9 bases and J dropped 4 bases, with 16 bases sitting between them. Germline CDR1 is LNHDA and CDR2 is SQIVND (reference sequence). The CDR3 has 14 residues. This CDR3 reads CASLPGAPNQPQHF. The CDR3 DNA is TGTGCCAGCCTTCCGGGCGCTCCTAATCAGCCCCAGCATTTT.

This clonotype was seen a handful of times. The chain links TRBV12-3 or TRBV12-4 to TRBJ1-6; D uncertain. This CDR3 contains 15 residues. Trimming cost V 3 bases and J 5 bases, with 11 bases left between them. CDR3 region: CASSFGGLNNSPLHF. Written as DNA, the CDR3 is TGTGCCAGCAGTTTTGGAGGCCTTAATAATTCACCCCTCCACTTT.